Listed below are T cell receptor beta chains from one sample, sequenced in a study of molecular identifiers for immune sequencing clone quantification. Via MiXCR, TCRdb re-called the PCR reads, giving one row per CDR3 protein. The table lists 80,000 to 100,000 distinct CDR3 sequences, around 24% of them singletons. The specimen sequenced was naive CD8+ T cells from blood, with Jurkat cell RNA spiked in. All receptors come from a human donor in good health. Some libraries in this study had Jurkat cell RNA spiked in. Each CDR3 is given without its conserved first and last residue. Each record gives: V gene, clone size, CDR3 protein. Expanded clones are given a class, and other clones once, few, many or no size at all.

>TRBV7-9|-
ASSSIGSLGNSPLH
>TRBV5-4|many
ASSGRGHRVEQF
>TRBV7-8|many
ASSLPAGDTQY
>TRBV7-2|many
ASSPGEGPYEQY
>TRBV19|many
ASSTGSYEQY
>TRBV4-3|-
ASSQGGGRVNTEAF
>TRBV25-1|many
ASSELGTDEKLF
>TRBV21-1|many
ASSPGLASRYEQY
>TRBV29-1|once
SVEGDRGFEQY
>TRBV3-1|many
ASSQTGQGGMETQY
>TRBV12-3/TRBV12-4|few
ASSLLMEGNEAF
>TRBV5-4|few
ASSSTHEQY
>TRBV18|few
ASSPPLLDRGIHNEQF
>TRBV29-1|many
SVEAGTGVYSEQY
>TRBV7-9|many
ASRAEFSYEQY
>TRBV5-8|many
ASSLPGQGPYEQY
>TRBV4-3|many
ASSQGVRTSGGYEQY
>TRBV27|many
ASSPGGIPYEQY
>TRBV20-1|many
SARHTSNSYEQY
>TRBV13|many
ASSSRLADYIDTQY
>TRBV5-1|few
ASSRDWGGVYEQY
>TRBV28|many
ASSPGLAGDLGETQY
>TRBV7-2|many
ASSLESRSSYNEQF
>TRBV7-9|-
ARNTGTGSGNTIY
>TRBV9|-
ASSVWGTGELF
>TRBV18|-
ASSPDPGQDSYEQY
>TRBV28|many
ASSSLGSLGGETQY
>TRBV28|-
ASKSQGAGGYT
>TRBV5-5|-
ASSWRNIRY
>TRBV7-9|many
ASSLGLSVNQNIQY
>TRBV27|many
ASRLPAGEQF
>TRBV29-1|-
SVPGGANVLT
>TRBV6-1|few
AGSESRRGVETQY
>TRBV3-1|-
ASSQDPAGPYNEQF
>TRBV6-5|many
ASSPRQAAYEQY
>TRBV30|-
AWSLPFGGGSGDEQF
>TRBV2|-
ASSYTGTSGSTSTDTQY
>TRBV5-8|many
ASSLVLRDTTNTGELF